Below are 24 T cell receptor beta chains sequenced from a single sample in a study of circulating and synovial CD4+ cells in juvenile arthritis. The table came from immunoSEQ multiplex PCR; TCRdb's copy has only in-frame clones and leaves some out. The sample holds tens of thousands of clones; roughly 96% are singletons and the top ten take approximately 0.17%. The sample was CD4+ T cells from blood. These TCRs come from a human donor with juvenile idiopathic arthritis.

The rearrangement links TRBV9 to TRBJ2-6, with D tentatively TRBD1 (6 bases). V was pared by 1 base and J by 1 base, with 15 bases between. CDR1 and CDR2 from the germline V gene are SGDLS and YYNGEE. The CDR3 spans 18 residues. In DNA, the CDR3 is TGTGCCAGCAGCGTATTGGGACATTTGTCATCTGGGGCCAACGTCCTGACTTTC. Protein product: CASSVLGHLSSGANVLTF. The full variable domain, with the rest looked up from reference TRBV9 and TRBJ2-6, is DSGVTQTPKHLITATGQRVTLRCSPRSGDLSVYWYQQSLDQGLQFLIQYYNGEERAKGNILERFSAQQFPDLHSELNLSSLELGDSALYFCASSVLGHLSSGANVLTFGAGSRLTVL.

The V and J genes are TRBV5-6 and TRBJ2-5, with 12 bases that match TRBD2. Trimming cost V 3 bases and J 2 bases; bases outside gene matches: 2. Germline V gene data show CDR1 as SGHDT and CDR2 as YYEEEE. The CDR3 consists of 15 residues. CDR3 nucleotide sequence: TGTGCCAGCAGCTCGACTAGCGGGGGACAAGAGACCCAGTACTTC. Amino acid sequence: CASSSTSGGQETQYF.

The genes are TRBV6-6 and TRBJ2-1; 11 bases align to TRBD2. The V gene's germline CDR1 is MNHNY and CDR2 SVGAGI (reference sequence). Germline trimming cut 6 bases from V and 2 bases from J; bases unmatched to any gene: 6. The CDR3 sequence is 16 residues long. For the CDR3, the DNA is TGTGCCAGCAGGACGGGACTAGCGGAACCCTACAATGAGCAGTTCTTC. Translated: CASRTGLAEPYNEQFF.

The V and J genes are TRBV7-8 and TRBJ2-2; 7 bases agree with TRBD1. The germline gives CDR1 SGHVS, CDR2 FQNEAQ. V was clipped by 5 bases and J by 0 bases; unmatched bases: 12. The CDR3 has 18 residues. Here the CDR3 reads CASSLRDRVFSNTGELFF. In DNA form, the CDR3 reads TGTGCCAGCAGCCTCCGGGACAGAGTTTTCTCGAACACCGGGGAGCTGTTTTTT.

J is TRBJ1-2 and V is TRBV7-2, with TRBD1 identical over 7 bases. V lost 3 bases to trimming and J lost 6 bases; unmatched junction nucleotides: 4. In germline, CDR1 is SGHTA, CDR2 FQGNSA. This CDR3 is 13 amino acids long. The CDR3 region has the DNA TGTGCCAGCAGCTTGTTAGGGGGCAATGGCTACACCTTC. It specifies CASSLLGGNGYTF.

Turning to this clone: Different DNA sequences within this sample yield the same CDR3. The CDR3 nucleotides are TGTGCCAGCAGCCAAGAGAGGGCCCTAAGTAATTCACCCCTCCACTTT. Protein sequence: CASSQERALSNSPLHF. V is TRBV4-2 and J is TRBJ1-6; D ambiguous. Trimming removed 0 bases from V and 6 bases from J, with 12 bases in between. The CDR3 sequence is 16 residues long. The germline V gene has CDR1 LGHNA and CDR2 YNFKEQ.

The chain is built from TRBV7-6 and TRBJ2-2, with a tentative D call TRBD1 (5 bases). Trimming left V 3 bases short and J 8 bases short, with 7 bases between. The CDR3 runs to 12 residues. Germline CDR1 SGHVS, CDR2 FNYEAQ. The CDR3 DNA reads as TGTGCCAGCAGCTTGGGGCCAGGGGAGCTGTTTTTT. The encoded protein is CASSLGPGELFF.

This sequence joins TRBV30 and TRBJ1-1; a possible D gene is TRBD1 (5 bases). Between the trimmed V and J ends, which lost 6 bases and 0 bases, there was a span of 11 bases. Germline CDR1 GTSNPN, CDR2 SVGIG (reference sequence). The CDR3 consists of 13 residues. The CDR3 DNA sequence: TGTGCCTGTTCAGGGAAGATGAACACTGAAGCTTTCTTT. Translating gives CACSGKMNTEAFF.

The sample holds a few counts of this clone. V usage is TRBV10-3 and J usage is TRBJ1-1, with 9 positions matching TRBD1. This CDR3 has 16 residues. The germline gives CDR1 ENHRY, CDR2 SYGVKD. The V and J ends lost 0 bases and 1 base, in that order; junction bases with no gene match: 3. CDR3 sequence: CAISESGQGTNTEAFF. Written as DNA, the CDR3 is TGTGCCATCAGTGAGTCTGGACAGGGGACGAACACTGAAGCTTTCTTT.

This sequence joins TRBV28 and TRBJ2-2, with 10 bases identical to TRBD2. J was trimmed by 5 bases and V by 6 bases; bases with no gene match: 9. Germline V gene data show CDR1 as MDHEN and CDR2 as SYDVKM. This CDR3 has 16 amino acids. In nucleotides, the CDR3 is TGTGCCAGCAGCACGCGACTAGCGGGTAGGACCGGGGAGCTGTTTTTT. Residues: CASSTRLAGRTGELFF.

This clone has only one observation. The V gene is TRBV7-2, the J gene TRBJ1-2, with 7 bases that match TRBD1. Germline V gene lookup returns CDR1 SGHTA and CDR2 FQGNSA. The V and J ends lost 5 bases and 0 bases, in that order; junction bases with no gene match: 6. This CDR3 region has 15 residues. This CDR3 reads CASSPRGQTNYGYTF. The CDR3 DNA is TGTGCCAGCAGCCCCCGGGGACAGACTAACTATGGCTACACCTTC.

The CDR3 coding sequence is TGTGCCAGCAGGTCCTCTGGGGCCGGCACTGAAGCTTTCTTT. Its protein product is CASRSSGAGTEAFF. J is TRBJ1-1 and V is TRBV6-5; TRBD1 is a possible D gene (5 bases). There are 14 residues in the CDR3. Trimming took 6 bases from V and 4 from J, leaving 15 bases between them. Germline V gives CDR1 MNHEY, CDR2 SVGAGI.

The V and J genes are TRBV5-5 and TRBJ1-5; D is possibly TRBD1 (5 bases). CDR1 SGHKS and CDR2 YYEKEE come from the germline V gene (reference sequence). This CDR3 region has 14 residues. Trimming shortened V by 4 bases and J by 3 bases, and 11 bases separated the two germline ends. CDR3 sequence reads: CASSRPGFNQPQHF. The DNA of the CDR3 is TGTGCCAGCAGCCGACCAGGGTTCAATCAGCCCCAGCATTTT. The entire variable domain, with the rest obtained from reference TRBV5-5 and TRBJ1-5, is as follows: DAGVTQSPTHLIKTRGQQVTLRCSPISGHKSVSWYQQVLGQGPQFIFQYYEKEERGRGNFPDRFSARQFPNYSSELNVNALLLGDSALYLCASSRPGFNQPQHFGDGTRLSIL.

The genes are TRBV9 and TRBJ2-1, with D tentatively TRBD2 (5 bases). This CDR3 contains 15 residues. The V gene lost 2 bases and the J gene lost 2 bases, with 11 bases spanning the gap. Germline V lookup: CDR1 SGDLS, CDR2 YYNGEE. The CDR3 bases are TGTGCCAGCAGCGTGGCAGCGGAGACCTACAATGAGCAGTTCTTC. It translates to CASSVAAETYNEQFF.

The V and J genes are TRBV7-2 and TRBJ2-2; maybe TRBD1 (5 bases). Germline values: CDR1 SGHTA, CDR2 FQGNSA. Trimming cost V 1 base and J 6 bases, with 6 bases left between them. This CDR3 is built from 13 residues. The CDR3 bases are TGTGCCAGCAGCTTAGACAGGTCCGGGGAGCTGTTTTTT. This gives the protein CASSLDRSGELFF.

The rearrangement links TRBV19 to TRBJ2-5; TRBD2 matches at 8 bases. After removal of 3 bases from V and 5 bases from J, the junction contained 8 bases not matched to a gene. CDR1 and CDR2 (germline): LNHDA, SQIVND (reference sequence). The CDR3 totals 15 residues. The CDR3: CASSMISGSVETQYF. The CDR3 nucleotides read TGTGCCAGTAGTATGATAAGCGGGAGTGTCGAGACCCAGTACTTC.

The gene calls are TRBV10-2 and TRBJ2-1; the match to TRBD2 covers 7 bases. In germline, CDR1 is WSHSY, CDR2 SAAADI. After removal of 6 bases from V and 1 base from J, the junction contained 18 bases not matched to a gene. This CDR3 contains 19 residues. This CDR3 is CASRIHGRELVWSYNEQFF. The DNA of the CDR3 is TGCGCCAGCAGGATCCACGGGCGGGAGCTAGTATGGTCCTACAATGAGCAGTTCTTC.

This clone appeared a single time. The rearrangement links TRBV18 to TRBJ2-2; the match to TRBD2 covers 8 bases. CDR3 length equals 16 residues. Trimming at V came to 4 bases and at J to 1 base, leaving 5 bases not matched to a gene. Germline-derived CDR1 and CDR2 are KGHSH and LQKENI. In nucleotides, the CDR3 is TGTGCCAGCTCACTCCTACTAGCGGAGAACACCGGGGAGCTGTTTTTT. The encoded protein is CASSLLLAENTGELFF.

The CDR3 spells CASSIGYPGQGGETQYF. CDR3 DNA: TGCGCCAGCAGCATCGGATACCCGGGACAGGGGGGAGAGACCCAGTACTTC. The chain carries TRBV5-1 and TRBJ2-5, with 11 bases aligning to TRBD1. J was trimmed by 4 bases and V by 4 bases; bases with no gene match: 12. The CDR3 length is 17 residues. Germline V lookup: CDR1 SGHRS, CDR2 YFSETQ.

The rearrangement uses TRBV4-2 and TRBJ2-3, with 15 bases identical to TRBD2. V was pared by 4 bases and J by 6 bases, with 8 bases of the junction left unmatched. Per the germline V gene, CDR1 is LGHNA and CDR2 is YNFKEQ. The CDR3 is 17 amino acids. The CDR3 nucleotides are TGTGCCAGCAGCCGGACCGGACTAGCGGGAGGGACTGATACGCAGTATTTT. Amino acids: CASSRTGLAGGTDTQYF.

The J gene is TRBJ2-7, the V gene TRBV7-9, with TRBD2 matching 7 bases. Germline CDR1 and CDR2: SEHNR and FQNEAQ (reference sequence). The CDR3 consists of 13 residues. V was pared by 11 bases and J by 5 bases, with 12 bases of the junction left unmatched. CDR3 protein: CAGGDYRADEQYF. The CDR3 DNA follows: TGTGCCGGGGGGGACTACCGAGCCGACGAGCAGTACTTC.

The gene calls are TRBV15 and TRBJ1-5; maybe TRBD1 (5 bases). The germline V and J ends were trimmed by 1 base and 0 bases, with 10 bases remaining between them. The CDR3 consists of 16 residues. Germline-derived CDR1 and CDR2 are LNHNV and YYDKDF (reference sequence). In DNA, the CDR3 is TGTGCCACCAGCAGAGCAGGGCGGTATAGCAATCAGCCCCAGCATTTT. The encoded protein is CATSRAGRYSNQPQHF.

CDR3 residues: CASNGTSGIYNEQFF. The CDR3 nucleotides are TGCGCCAGCAACGGGACTAGCGGTATATACAATGAGCAGTTCTTC. The chain couples TRBV10-1 to TRBJ2-1; 11 nucleotides agree with TRBD2. This CDR3 is 15 amino acids long. Per the germline V gene, CDR1 is WNHNN and CDR2 is SYGVQD (reference sequence). V shed 7 bases and J 4 bases; nucleotides not matched to a gene: 6.

To note about this clone: The sample contains more than one DNA sequence encoding this CDR3. This chain uses TRBV5-8 with TRBJ1-6; D not certain. Germline-derived CDR1 and CDR2 are SGHTS and YDEGEE. The V end was cut by 6 bases, the J end by 0 bases, with 13 bases between. CDR3 length: 16 residues. The chain's CDR3 is CASTEAGSSYNSPLHF. CDR3 nucleotides: TGTGCCAGCACCGAAGCGGGGAGCTCCTATAATTCACCCCTCCACTTT.